The clone carrying this T cell receptor (beta chain) occurred a few times. Its antigen is unknown. Sequenced by immunoSEQ multiplex PCR; TCRdb stores in-frame clones only, minus some. The top ten hold over 9% of the sample, which has about 160,000 clones, around 92% seen once. This record comes from a study of cytomegalovirus exposure and HLA in healthy donors. Study information: It was reported in a later analysis that the 100 to 150 validation repertoires used the same platform as the 550 to 850 first-cohort repertoires. Whole-study findings and limits: Reports credit the classifier with highly specific, highly sensitive diagnosis of cytomegalovirus status. A later analysis found first-cohort TCR clusters tended to co-occur in the 130 or so validation repertoires. Three chains linked to CMV were shown in vitro to be specific for CMV antigens.

Germline-derived CDR1 and CDR2 are MNHEY and SVGAGI. Trimming took 2 bases from V and 0 from J, leaving 12 bases between them. This CDR3 is built from 16 residues. The TCR was taken from a woman aged 18-29 years in good health and CMV-seropositive. The sequenced sample was PBMCs. This sequence joins TRBV6-5 and TRBJ2-3; D gene unclear. This CDR3 is CASSYLAVQSTDTQYF. In DNA, the CDR3 is TGTGCCAGCAGTTACCTGGCTGTTCAAAGCACAGATACGCAGTATTTT.